These 21 T cell receptor beta chains share one sample of origin, sequenced in a study of human T cells and chemical hapten exposure. Time point denoted: patch test 2, 6 weeks after DPC sensitization. Indicated treatment: therapeutic diphenylcyclopropenone sensitization with weekly scalp DPC. It was unfractionated whole blood from which total RNA was extracted. TCRdb recomputed calls from the RACE reads with MiXCR, one row per CDR3 protein. The sample yields 35,000 to 55,000 distinct CDR3 sequences, about 9.6% seen once. This material consisted of whole blood, taken in connection with sensitization to the hapten diphenylcyclopropenone (DPC). All receptors derive from a woman aged 25-40 years with alopecia areata. Some clones in this sample may be carry-over from other donors' samples.

This clonotype was counted a few times. This chain uses TRBV28 with TRBJ1-2, with D perhaps TRBD1 (6 bases). V shed 5 bases and J shed 8 bases, with 15 bases lying between them. Germline-derived CDR1 and CDR2 are MDHEN and SYDVKM. The CDR3 has 13 residues. The CDR3 DNA reads as TGTGCCAGCAGTCCGAACTACAGGGAGGGCTACACCTTC. Its protein product is CASSPNYREGYTF.

This clonotype appeared a few times. The chain has TRBV11-2 and TRBJ2-5; D gene uncertain. V was shortened by 0 bases and J by 4 bases, with 6 bases between the two germline ends. Germline assignment: CDR1 SGHAT and CDR2 FQNNGV. CDR3 size: 13 residues. The CDR3 is CASSLERRETQYF. DNA for the CDR3: TGTGCCAGCAGCTTAGAACGGCGAGAGACCCAGTACTTC.

At least ten counts were recorded for this clonotype. V and J are TRBV7-7 and TRBJ2-1; TRBD2 matches 10 bases. This CDR3 is built from 14 residues. Germline lookup yields CDR1 SSHAT and CDR2 FNYEAQ (reference sequence). Trimming at V came to 8 bases and at J to 5 bases, leaving 6 bases not matched to a gene. The CDR3 coding sequence is TGTGCCAGCTCAGCTAGCGGGGGTCACAATGAGCAGTTCTTC. Its translation: CASSASGGHNEQFF. Combining the CDR3 with reference TRBV7-7 and TRBJ2-1 gives the whole variable domain GAGVSQSPRYKVTKRGQDVTLRCDPISSHATLYWYQQALGQGPEFLTYFNYEAQPDKSGLPSDRFSAERPEGSISTLTIQRTEQRDSAMYRCASSASGGHNEQFFGPGTRLTVL.

This clonotype was seen repeatedly, ten times or more. J is TRBJ2-5 and V is TRBV7-2; D is unclear. V was trimmed by 4 bases and J by 2 bases, leaving 8 bases between them. The CDR3 is 13 amino acids. Looked up from germline, CDR1 is SGHTA and CDR2 is FQGNSA. As DNA, the CDR3 is TGTGCCAGCAGCTCCCGCCGGCAAGAGACCCAGTACTTC. Its translation: CASSSRRQETQYF.

This clonotype has a count of ten or more. The V gene is TRBV6-5, the J gene TRBJ1-6; D unresolved. Deletions cut 5 bases from V and 10 bases from J, with 18 bases between. This CDR3 spans 15 amino acids. Germline CDR1 reads MNHEY; CDR2 reads SVGAGI. CDR3 in amino acids: CASSRKNRFLSPLHF. DNA of the CDR3: TGTGCCAGCAGTCGAAAAAATCGGTTTCTCTCACCCCTCCACTTT.

In its sample, this clonotype was seen many times. The rearrangement links TRBV19 to TRBJ1-4; D call uncertain. The V gene lost 9 bases and the J gene lost 0 bases, with 11 bases spanning the gap. Germline values: CDR1 LNHDA, CDR2 SQIVND (reference sequence). CDR3 length: 14 amino acids. CDR3 bases: TGTGCCAGCGCCCAGTCGGCAACTAATGAAAAACTGTTTTTT. It translates to CASAQSATNEKLFF.

There are many counts of this clonotype. The chain carries TRBV12-3 or TRBV12-4 and TRBJ2-7; the match to TRBD1 covers 9 bases. This CDR3 contains 17 residues. V lost 4 bases, J lost 3 bases, and 13 bases stayed unmatched. The CDR3 here is CASSSLTGGQIGYEQYF. The CDR3 DNA reads as TGTGCCAGCAGTTCTTTAACAGGGGGCCAAATTGGCTACGAGCAGTACTTC.

This clonotype was seen a handful of times. This chain joins TRBV12-3 or TRBV12-4 and TRBJ1-1; no clear D gene. The CDR3 has 12 residues. V was pared by 3 bases and J by 5 bases, with 7 bases between. CDR3 bases: TGTGCCAGCAGTTTTCGGGGTACTGAAGCTTTCTTT. As protein: CASSFRGTEAFF.

The chain recombines TRBV7-2 with TRBJ2-7; D is unresolved. V was trimmed by 7 bases and J by 0 bases, leaving 16 bases between them. The CDR3 loop spans 15 amino acids. The germline V gene encodes CDR1 SGHTA and CDR2 FQGNSA. CDR3 in DNA: TGTGCCAGCACCCTGGCTAGGGTTAGCTCCTACGAGCAGTACTTC. This gives the protein CASTLARVSSYEQYF.

The chain uses TRBV12-3 or TRBV12-4 and TRBJ1-6; 8 nucleotides align to TRBD1. V lost 3 bases, J lost 9 bases, and 4 bases stayed unmatched. The CDR3 has 14 residues. For the CDR3, the DNA is TGTGCCAGCAGTTTTCGACAGGGGAGTTCACCCCTCCACTTT. Translation: CASSFRQGSSPLHF.

This clonotype was observed a handful of times. The chain couples TRBV7-2 to TRBJ2-7, with TRBD1 matching over 8 bases. CDR3 length: 16 amino acids. The ends lost 1 base at V and 4 bases at J; junction bases unmatched: 9. The germline CDR1 and CDR2 sequences are SGHTA and FQGNSA. The CDR3 is CASSLGQGPGQYEQYF. CDR3 in DNA: TGTGCCAGCAGCTTAGGACAGGGGCCCGGACAGTACGAGCAGTACTTC.

The chain joins TRBV29-1 to TRBJ2-2, with D perhaps TRBD2 (6 bases). This CDR3 is 13 amino acids long. With 4 bases removed from V and 6 bases from J, the gap between germline ends came to 12 bases. Germline lookup yields CDR1 SQVTM and CDR2 ANQGSEA. In nucleotides, the CDR3 is TGCAGCGTTGCCGGAGGGTTAGCCGGGGAGCTGTTTTTT. This encodes CSVAGGLAGELFF.

There are many counts of this clonotype. The chain is built from TRBV11-3 and TRBJ2-5; 7 bases match TRBD1. The CDR3 extends over 13 amino acids. The germline gives CDR1 SGHNT, CDR2 YENEEA. The trim removed 3 bases at V and 5 bases at J, leaving 3 bases unmatched. Written as DNA, the CDR3 is TGTGCCAGCAGCTTTGACAGGGAGGAGACCCAGTACTTC. Its translation: CASSFDREETQYF.

The V gene is TRBV27, the J gene TRBJ1-2, with TRBD1 matching over 8 bases. The CDR3 extends over 14 amino acids. V lost 3 bases, J lost 3 bases, and 3 bases stayed unmatched. Germline V gene sequence: CDR1 MNHEY, CDR2 SMNVEV (reference sequence). The CDR3 reads CASSFGQGDYGYTF. The CDR3 DNA follows: TGTGCCAGCAGTTTTGGACAGGGCGACTATGGCTACACCTTC.

This clonotype was picked up many times. The chain links TRBV7-9 to TRBJ1-1; D not resolved. The CDR3 runs to 15 residues. The germline CDR1 and CDR2 sequences are SEHNR and FQNEAQ (reference sequence). With 0 bases removed from V and 6 bases from J, the gap between germline ends came to 14 bases. For the CDR3, the DNA is TGTGCCAGCAGCTTAGCGGGTACCCCCGGGGCTGAAGCTTTCTTT. The encoded protein is CASSLAGTPGAEAFF.

This clonotype has a handful of counts. This chain uses TRBV28 with TRBJ1-3; 7 positions match TRBD1. The CDR3 runs 13 residues. Germline CDR1 MDHEN, CDR2 SYDVKM. J was trimmed by 4 bases and V by 10 bases; bases with no gene match: 7. CDR3 DNA: TGTGCCACGACAGGGTGGAGGGGAAACACCATATATTTT. This translates into CATTGWRGNTIYF.

The chain carries TRBV12-3 or TRBV12-4 and TRBJ2-7; D might be TRBD1 (6 bases). V dropped 1 base and J dropped 4 bases, with 11 bases sitting between them. The CDR3 sequence is 14 residues long. CDR3 sequence reads: CASSLGDTRYEQYF. CDR3 DNA sequence: TGTGCCAGCAGTTTAGGGGACACCCGATACGAGCAGTACTTC.

Only a few counts were recorded for this clonotype. The CDR3 loop is CATSRDLGTYNEQFF. The CDR3 DNA follows: TGTGCCACCAGCAGAGATTTGGGAACCTACAATGAGCAGTTCTTC. The gene calls are TRBV15 and TRBJ2-1, with D unresolved. There are 15 residues in the CDR3. Looked up from germline, CDR1 is LNHNV and CDR2 is YYDKDF (reference sequence). V lost 0 bases and J lost 2, with 8 bases in between.

This clonotype occurred many times. This chain connects TRBV5-1 to TRBJ2-7, with D possibly matching TRBD2 (5 bases). V dropped 0 bases and J dropped 1 base, with 14 bases sitting between them. The CDR3 covers 16 residues. Germline CDR1 and CDR2: SGHRS and YFSETQ. CDR3 residues: CASSLASTRGSYEQYF. The DNA of the CDR3 is TGCGCCAGCAGCTTGGCCTCAACACGAGGGTCCTACGAGCAGTACTTC. Complete variable domain (other parts from reference TRBV5-1 and TRBJ2-7): KAGVTQTPRYLIKTRGQQVTLSCSPISGHRSVSWYQQTPGQGLQFLFEYFSETQRNKGNFPGRFSGRQFSNSRSEMNVSTLELGDSALYLCASSLASTRGSYEQYFGPGTRLTVT.

The table lists this clonotype with a few counts. The J gene is TRBJ2-7, the V gene TRBV9, with D possibly being TRBD1 or TRBD2 (6 bases each). V lost 2 bases and J 2 bases, leaving 23 bases between the germline ends. The CDR3 is 18 amino acids. Germline V lookup: CDR1 SGDLS, CDR2 YYNGEE. The DNA for the CDR3 is TGTGCCAGCAGCGTGGGTCCGGGGGCCAAGGGTACCCCCTACGAGCAGTACTTC. This translates into CASSVGPGAKGTPYEQYF.

This clonotype was seen at least ten times. The V call is TRBV6-2 or TRBV6-3, the J call TRBJ2-1, with 7 bases fitting TRBD1. This CDR3 is 11 amino acids long. After removal of 9 bases from V and 6 bases from J, the junction contained 2 bases not matched to a gene. Per germline, CDR1 MNHEY and CDR2 SVGEGT. In DNA form, the CDR3 reads TGTGCCAGTGGGGACAGCAATGAGCAGTTCTTC. Translated, it gives CASGDSNEQFF.